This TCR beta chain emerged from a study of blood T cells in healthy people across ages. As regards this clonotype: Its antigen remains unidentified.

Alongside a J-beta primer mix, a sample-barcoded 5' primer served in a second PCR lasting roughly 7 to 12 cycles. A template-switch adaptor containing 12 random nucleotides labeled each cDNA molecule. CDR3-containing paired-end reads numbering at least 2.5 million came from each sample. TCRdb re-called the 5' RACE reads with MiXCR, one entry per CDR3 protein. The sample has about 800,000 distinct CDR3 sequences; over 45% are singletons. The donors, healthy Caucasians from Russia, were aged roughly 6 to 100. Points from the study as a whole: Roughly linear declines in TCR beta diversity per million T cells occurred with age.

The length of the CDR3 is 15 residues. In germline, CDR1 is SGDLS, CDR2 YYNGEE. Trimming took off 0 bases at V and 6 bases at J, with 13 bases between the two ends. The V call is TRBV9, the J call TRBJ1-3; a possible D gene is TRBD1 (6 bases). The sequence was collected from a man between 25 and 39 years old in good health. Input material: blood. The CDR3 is CASSVGVGGINTIYF. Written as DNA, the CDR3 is TGTGCCAGCAGCGTAGGGGTAGGGGGAATAAACACCATATATTTT.